The rows below give T cell receptor beta chains drawn from one sample of a study of T cells in tuberculosis. Repertoires were generated with immunoSEQ multiplex PCR, while TCRdb's copy carries only in-frame clones and drops some. The data contain about 34,000 clones, more than 85% of them singletons. Sequenced material: PBMCs. Receptor source: a donor between 10 and 35 years old with latent tuberculosis or without tuberculosis infection. Both conserved end residues are part of each CDR3. Fields, in order: clone size, V gene, D gene, J gene, CDR3 protein, CDR3 DNA. The D gene is left open where the match is weak. Not all rows give a size; the values are once, few, many and, for expanded clones, a class.

medium-sized	TRBV28	TRBD2	TRBJ2-7	CASGRLAVYEQYF	TGTGCCAGCGGAAGACTAGCGGTGTACGAGCAGTACTTC
once	TRBV14	TRBD1	TRBJ2-5	CASSPHRGRNIETQYF	TGTGCCAGCAGCCCACACAGGGGGCGGAACATAGAGACCCAGTACTTC
-	TRBV30	TRBD2	TRBJ2-5	CAWTPSRRREGWYQETQYF	TGTGCCTGGACCCCCTCACGGCGGCGGGAGGGTTGGTACCAAGAGACCCAGTACTTC
-	TRBV7-2	-	TRBJ1-2	CASSTDVSGYGYTF	TGTGCCAGCTCAACCGACGTGAGCGGCTATGGCTACACCTTC
-	TRBV7-3	TRBD2	TRBJ2-7	CASSLGRGEQYF	TGTGCCAGCAGCTTAGGGAGGGGCGAGCAGTACTTC
once	TRBV19	TRBD1	TRBJ2-1	CASTSQSRDRAFDEQFF	TGTGCCAGTACTTCCCAGAGTCGGGACAGGGCGTTCGATGAGCAGTTCTTC
-	TRBV10-3	-	TRBJ2-3	CAIPPAPGVAQYF	TGTGCCATCCCTCCCGCCCCGGGAGTAGCGCAGTATTTT
-	TRBV30	-	TRBJ2-1	CARGTIGGRRGSEQFF	TGTGCCCGCGGGACTATCGGGGGGCGGCGAGGCTCTGAGCAGTTCTTC
few	TRBV30	TRBD1	TRBJ1-2	CAWSPTGGYGYTF	TGTGCCTGGAGTCCGACAGGGGGCTATGGCTACACCTTC
-	TRBV9	TRBD2	TRBJ2-1	CASSVGSGVPLGQFF	TGTGCCAGCAGCGTAGGCAGCGGGGTCCCCCTTGGGCAGTTCTTC
once	TRBV6-5	-	TRBJ2-5	CASSSGRRGTQYF	TGTGCCAGCAGTTCCGGACGGAGGGGGACCCAGTACTTC
-	TRBV5-5	-	TRBJ2-7	CASNPHIGGYEQYF	TGTGCCAGCAATCCCCACATCGGCGGCTACGAGCAGTACTTC
-	TRBV6-6	-	TRBJ1-6	CASSYPGPNSPLHF	TGTGCCAGCAGTTACCCAGGGCCGAATTCACCCCTCCACTTT
-	TRBV5-6	TRBD1	TRBJ2-3	CASSLGTGAPGDTQYF	TGTGCCAGCAGCTTGGGCACAGGGGCCCCCGGGGATACGCAGTATTTT
-	TRBV4-1	TRBD1	TRBJ1-5	CASSQKPTGVGNQPQHF	TGCGCCAGCAGCCAGAAACCGACAGGGGTTGGCAATCAGCCCCAGCATTTT
once	TRBV6-1	TRBD1	TRBJ1-2	CASSPTGSYGYTF	TGTGCCAGCAGTCCGACAGGGTCCTATGGCTACACCTTC
once	TRBV5-1	TRBD1	TRBJ2-7	CASSLGQGAFSEQYF	TGCGCCAGCAGCTTGGGCCAGGGGGCGTTTAGTGAGCAGTACTTC
-	TRBV10-1	-	TRBJ2-2	CASTTGDTGELFF	TGCGCCAGCACGACGGGGGACACCGGGGAGCTGTTTTTT
-	TRBV21-1	-	TRBJ2-2	CASSTTGEVGELFF	TGTGCCAGCAGCACGACAGGGGAAGTCGGGGAGCTGTTTTTT
-	TRBV4-1	TRBD1	TRBJ2-3	CASSQAGQGAAIGTQYF	TGCGCCAGCAGCCAAGCCGGACAGGGGGCGGCCATTGGTACGCAGTATTTT
-	TRBV11-2	-	TRBJ1-1	CASSLVSRSTEAFF	TGTGCCAGCAGCTTAGTGTCACGGAGCACTGAAGCTTTCTTT
few	TRBV7-3	-	TRBJ2-3	CASSLSSGTDTQYF	TGTGCCAGCAGCTTGAGTAGCGGCACAGATACGCAGTATTTT
-	TRBV6-1	-	TRBJ1-5	CASLGGLNQPQHF	TGTGCCAGCCTCGGGGGGCTAAATCAGCCCCAGCATTTT
-	TRBV4-1	-	TRBJ1-1	CASSQGLEAFF	TGCGCCAGCAGCCAAGGACTGGAAGCTTTCTTT
-	TRBV19	TRBD1	TRBJ1-2	CASSIWDRENGYTF	TGTGCCAGTAGTATCTGGGACAGGGAAAATGGCTACACCTTC
-	TRBV30	TRBD1	TRBJ2-2	CASLQGVTGELFF	TGTGCCTCTTTACAGGGGGTCACCGGGGAGCTGTTTTTT
-	TRBV27	TRBD1	TRBJ1-5	CASSATGNQPQHF	TGTGCCAGCAGTGCGACAGGGAATCAGCCCCAGCATTTT
once	TRBV4-1	-	TRBJ2-5	CASSQVPGDQETQYF	TGCGCCAGCAGCCAAGTCCCGGGGGACCAAGAGACCCAGTACTTC
-	TRBV5-4	-	TRBJ1-1	CASSANPGDTEAFF	TGTGCCAGCAGCGCTAACCCAGGGGATACTGAAGCTTTCTTT
few	TRBV5-4	-	TRBJ1-2	CASSFGRNNYGYTF	TGTGCCAGCAGCTTTGGCAGAAATAACTATGGCTACACCTTC
-	TRBV9	TRBD1	TRBJ2-7	CASSVGTGLPYEQYF	TGTGCCAGCAGCGTAGGGACAGGGTTACCCTACGAGCAGTACTTC
-	TRBV7-8	TRBD2	TRBJ2-1	CASSFNLAGLALNEQFF	TGTGCCAGCAGCTTTAATTTAGCGGGCCTAGCCCTCAATGAGCAGTTCTTC
-	TRBV7-8	-	TRBJ1-5	CASSSKRGEPNQPQHF	TGTGCCAGCAGCTCCAAGCGGGGGGAACCCAATCAGCCCCAGCATTTT
-	TRBV4-1	-	TRBJ2-5	CASSPIGGGRETQYF	TGCGCCAGCAGCCCAATAGGAGGGGGCCGGGAGACCCAGTACTTC
-	TRBV11-2	-	TRBJ1-1	CASSPLGNTEAFF	TGTGCCAGCAGCCCCCTCGGGAACACTGAAGCTTTCTTT
-	TRBV9	-	TRBJ1-1	CASSVGTANTEAFF	TGTGCCAGCAGCGTAGGGACAGCCAACACTGAAGCTTTCTTT
-	TRBV5-4	-	TRBJ2-3	CASSPRGGEEVDTQYF	TGTGCCAGCAGCCCTCGGGGTGGCGAGGAGGTAGATACGCAGTATTTT
-	TRBV7-9	-	TRBJ2-3	CASSLGAGASTDTQYF	TGTGCCAGCAGCTTGGGCGCAGGGGCGAGCACAGATACGCAGTATTTT
-	TRBV5-4	TRBD1	TRBJ1-1	CASSLAQDRGPNTEAFF	TGTGCCAGCAGCTTGGCCCAGGACAGGGGGCCGAACACTGAAGCTTTCTTT
-	TRBV2	TRBD1	TRBJ1-1	CASSGDRVISEAFF	TGTGCCAGCAGTGGGGACAGGGTAATCAGTGAAGCTTTCTTT
-	TRBV4-3	-	TRBJ2-2	CASSQVAARDTGELFF	TGCGCCAGCAGCCAGGTAGCGGCGAGGGATACCGGGGAGCTGTTTTTT
-	TRBV28	-	TRBJ2-2	CASILGGSNTGELFF	TGTGCCAGCATCCTTGGCGGCTCGAACACCGGGGAGCTGTTTTTT
-	TRBV4-1	-	TRBJ2-7	CASSQVQGSAYEQYF	TGCGCCAGCAGCCAAGTGCAGGGTTCGGCCTACGAGCAGTACTTC
few	TRBV2	TRBD2	TRBJ2-1	CASSLSGGAFNEQFF	TGTGCCAGCAGTCTTAGCGGGGGGGCGTTCAATGAGCAGTTCTTC
-	TRBV21-1	-	TRBJ2-6	CASSKEGGQGWRRSDSGANVLTF	TGTGCCAGCAGCAAAGAAGGAGGACAGGGTTGGCGGAGATCCGACTCTGGGGCCAACGTCCTGACTTTC
-	TRBV6-6	TRBD1	TRBJ1-2	CASSWGQGDGYTF	TGTGCCAGCAGCTGGGGACAGGGAGATGGCTACACCTTC
-	TRBV9	TRBD1	TRBJ1-4	CASSPGQGAAGEKLFF	TGTGCCAGCAGCCCCGGACAGGGGGCGGCGGGTGAAAAACTGTTTTTT
once	TRBV18	TRBD2	TRBJ2-7	CASSPSGGLSEQYF	TGTGCCAGCTCCCCAAGCGGGGGCCTCTCCGAGCAGTACTTC